These 17 T cell receptor beta chains originate from one sample sequenced in a study of a mutant IDH1 vaccine in newly diagnosed glioma. Time point indicated: week 11, during vaccination. Vaccination used 300 ug of mutant IDH1 20-mer peptide per dose, with topical imiquimod. The protocol was immunoSEQ multiplex PCR, while the TCRdb copy is restricted to in-frame clones and leaves out a portion. Of about 64,000 clones detected, less than 85% appear once; the ten largest clones hold around 8.3%. For these TCRs, the target antigens are not known. The sequences come from PBMCs, collected from a glioma patient whose treatment included an IDH1 peptide vaccine. All receptors come from a woman in her forties or fifties with glioma.

The chain employs TRBV18 and TRBJ1-4, with D tentatively TRBD1 (5 bases). Germline V gives CDR1 KGHSH, CDR2 LQKENI. This CDR3 is built from 15 residues. Trimming removed 5 bases from V and 0 bases from J, with 10 bases in between. Here the CDR3 reads CASSLMTATNEKLFF. The CDR3, as DNA: TGTGCCAGCTCATTGATGACAGCAACTAATGAAAAACTGTTTTTT.

Of note for this clone: Within the sample, other DNA sequences also encode this same CDR3. The chain couples TRBV5-1 to TRBJ2-3; D not resolved. The CDR3 loop spans 11 amino acids. Trimming took off 0 bases at V and 6 bases at J, with 2 bases between the two ends. Germline V gene data show CDR1 as SGHRS and CDR2 as YFSETQ. The CDR3 loop reads CASSLGDTQYF. CDR3 coding DNA: TGCGCCAGCAGCTTGGGTGATACGCAGTATTTT.

The chain is built from TRBV15 and TRBJ1-1; D gene ambiguous. Germline V gene sequence: CDR1 LNHNV, CDR2 YYDKDF (reference sequence). The CDR3 has 15 amino acids. Trimming removed 0 bases at V and 0 bases at J, with 8 bases between. CDR3 nucleotides: TGTGCCACCAGCAGAGACCGACTGATGAACACTGAAGCTTTCTTT. This encodes CATSRDRLMNTEAFF. The full variable domain, its missing parts supplied by reference TRBV15 and TRBJ1-1, is DAMVIQNPRYQVTQFGKPVTLSCSQTLNHNVMYWYQQKSSQAPKLLFHYYDKDFNNEADTPDNFQSRRPNTSFCFLDIRSPGLGDTAMYLCATSRDRLMNTEAFFGQGTRLTVV.

The V call is TRBV5-5, the J call TRBJ2-5; TRBD1 might be the D (5 bases). The germline CDR1 and CDR2 sequences are SGHKS and YYEKEE (reference sequence). The CDR3 totals 14 residues. The ends were cut back, 7 bases at V and 2 bases at J, with 15 bases in the middle. CDR3 amino acids: CASAMGQLQETQYF. In nucleotides, the CDR3 is TGTGCCAGCGCAATGGGGCAGTTACAAGAGACCCAGTACTTC.

The chain is built from TRBV2 and TRBJ2-1; 8 bases are a match to TRBD2. The CDR3 spans 14 residues. Germline assignment: CDR1 SNHLY and CDR2 FYNNEI. The J segment lost 8 bases and the V segment lost 5 bases, leaving 8 bases of the junction unmatched. CDR3 region: CASSSGGLRDEQFF. The DNA for the CDR3 is TGTGCCAGCAGTTCGGGGGGGCTAAGGGATGAGCAGTTCTTC.

The chain combines TRBV9 with TRBJ2-3; 7 nucleotides line up with TRBD1. Trimming removed 3 bases from V and 0 bases from J; junction bases left unmatched: 13. The germline V gene encodes CDR1 SGDLS and CDR2 YYNGEE. The CDR3 is 18 residues long. The CDR3: CASSENPRGRESTDTQYF. As DNA, the CDR3 is TGTGCCAGCAGCGAGAACCCAAGGGGGCGAGAAAGCACAGATACGCAGTATTTT.

This clone occurred once. This sequence joins TRBV2 and TRBJ1-2, with D possibly TRBD1 on 6 matching bases. This CDR3 spans 13 amino acids. From germline, CDR1 is SNHLY and CDR2 FYNNEI. The ends were cut back, 6 bases at V and 4 bases at J, with 12 bases in the middle. The CDR3 protein is CASRKQGVYGYTF. The DNA for the CDR3 is TGTGCCAGCAGGAAACAGGGAGTCTATGGCTACACCTTC.

The V and J genes are TRBV9 and TRBJ2-5, with TRBD2 as a possible D gene (6 bases). In germline, CDR1 is SGDLS, CDR2 YYNGEE. The CDR3 runs to 14 residues. V dropped 0 bases and J dropped 5 bases, with 11 bases sitting between them. For the CDR3, the DNA is TGTGCCAGCAGCGTAGTGGGGGGTAGGGAGACCCAGTACTTC. Translated, it gives CASSVVGGRETQYF.

The V call is TRBV18, the J call TRBJ1-2; D possibly corresponds to TRBD1 (6 bases). V was cut by 2 bases and J by 5 bases, with 9 bases left in between. CDR1 KGHSH and CDR2 LQKENI come from the germline V gene. The CDR3 is 13 residues long. The CDR3 bases are TGTGCCAGCTCACCAACAGGGTCGTATGGCTACACCTTC. It codes for CASSPTGSYGYTF.

The chain uses TRBV5-4 and TRBJ1-6; D is uncertain. Trimming removed 0 bases from V and 6 bases from J, with 7 bases in between. Germline V CDR1 and CDR2: SGHNT, YYREEE (reference sequence). This CDR3 has 14 amino acids. CDR3 sequence reads: CASSLGQSNSPLHF. CDR3 DNA: TGTGCCAGCAGCTTGGGGCAGTCTAATTCACCCCTCCACTTT.

The genes are TRBV15 and TRBJ2-7; 8 bases fit TRBD1. The germline V gene encodes CDR1 LNHNV and CDR2 YYDKDF (reference sequence). CDR3 length: 13 amino acids. J was trimmed by 5 bases and V by 6 bases; bases with no gene match: 6. Here the CDR3 DNA reads TGTGCCACCAGGGCGACAGGGGCCCACGAGCAGTACTTC. It specifies CATRATGAHEQYF.

Only one count was recorded for this clone. This chain's CDR3 is CASSERQENTGELFF. The CDR3 coding sequence is TGTGCCAGCAGTGAAAGACAGGAAAACACCGGGGAGCTGTTTTTT. The chain links TRBV6-4 to TRBJ2-2; TRBD1 is a possible D gene (6 bases). CDR1 and CDR2 (germline): MRHNA, SNTAGT. The CDR3 covers 15 residues. Trimming pared 3 bases from V and 2 bases from J, leaving 10 bases between.

The rearrangement links TRBV10-2 to TRBJ1-5; D is ambiguous. The V end was cut by 7 bases, the J end by 0 bases, with 7 bases between. The germline V gene encodes CDR1 WSHSY and CDR2 SAAADI. CDR3 length: 13 residues. The CDR3 DNA sequence: TGCGCCAGCACCAAGAATAGCAATCAGCCCCAGCATTTT. This sequence encodes CASTKNSNQPQHF.

This clone has a handful of counts. V usage is TRBV19 and J usage is TRBJ1-1; D unresolved. Between the trimmed V and J ends, which lost 6 bases and 8 bases, there was a span of 13 bases. The CDR3 is 12 amino acids. Germline CDR1 reads LNHDA; CDR2 reads SQIVND (reference sequence). CDR3 DNA sequence: TGTGCCAGTAGGGAGCAGGACGACGAAGCTTTCTTT. It yields the protein CASREQDDEAFF.

The chain couples TRBV28 to TRBJ1-6; no clear D gene. Germline V CDR1 and CDR2: MDHEN, SYDVKM. Trimming left V 6 bases short and J 3 bases short, with 21 bases between. The CDR3 covers 18 residues. CDR3 region: CASSAPGGSEYYNSPLHF. CDR3 sequence (DNA): TGTGCCAGCAGCGCCCCAGGAGGCAGCGAATACTATAATTCACCCCTCCACTTT.

The rearrangement links TRBV28 to TRBJ2-3, with 7 bases aligning to TRBD2. The CDR3 contains 17 residues. The ends lost 5 bases at V and 2 bases at J; junction bases unmatched: 13. Germline assignment: CDR1 MDHEN and CDR2 SYDVKM. The CDR3 region is CASSPSFGLADTDTQYF. CDR3 nucleotides: TGTGCCAGCAGTCCTAGTTTCGGGCTAGCGGACACAGATACGCAGTATTTT. Looking up the rest from reference TRBV28 and TRBJ2-3 gives the full variable domain: DVKVTQSSRYLVKRTGEKVFLECVQDMDHENMFWYRQDPGLGLRLIYFSYDVKMKEKGDIPEGYSVSREKKERFSLILESASTNQTSMYLCASSPSFGLADTDTQYFGPGTRLTVL.

The rearrangement uses TRBV5-1 and TRBJ1-5; 8 nucleotides match TRBD1. Germline values: CDR1 SGHRS, CDR2 YFSETQ. The CDR3 has 14 residues. V dropped 5 bases and J dropped 10; count of bases not matched to a gene: 11. Here the CDR3 reads CASSPGQGRIPQHF. The DNA for the CDR3 is TGCGCCAGCAGTCCTGGACAGGGAAGGATTCCCCAGCATTTT.